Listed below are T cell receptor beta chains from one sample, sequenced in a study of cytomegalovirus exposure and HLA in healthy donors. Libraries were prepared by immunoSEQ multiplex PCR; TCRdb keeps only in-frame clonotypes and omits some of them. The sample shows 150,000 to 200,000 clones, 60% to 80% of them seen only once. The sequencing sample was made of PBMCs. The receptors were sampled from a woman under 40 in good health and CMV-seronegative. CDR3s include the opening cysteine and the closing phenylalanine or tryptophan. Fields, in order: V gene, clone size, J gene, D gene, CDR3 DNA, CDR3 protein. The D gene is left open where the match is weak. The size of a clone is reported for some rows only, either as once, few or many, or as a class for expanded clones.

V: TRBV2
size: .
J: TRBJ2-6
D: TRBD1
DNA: TGTGCCGGCGGACAGGGGACGTCTGGGGCCAACGGCCTGACTTTC
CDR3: CAGGQGTSGANGLTF

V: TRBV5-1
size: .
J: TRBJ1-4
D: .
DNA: TGCGCCAGCAGCTTGGGAGTGGCGGGCTCGGGAGAAAAACTGTTTTTT
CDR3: CASSLGVAGSGEKLFF

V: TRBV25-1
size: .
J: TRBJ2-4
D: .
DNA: TGTGCCAGCAGTGAATCGGCCAAAAACATTCAGTACTTC
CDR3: CASSESAKNIQYF

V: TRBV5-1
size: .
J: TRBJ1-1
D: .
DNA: TGCGCCAGCAGCTTCGGACAGATGGGAGCTTTCTTT
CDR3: CASSFGQMGAFF

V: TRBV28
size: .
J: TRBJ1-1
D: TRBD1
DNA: TGTGCCAGCAGTTCTCCCGGGACAGGCAACACTGAAGCTTTCTTT
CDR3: CASSSPGTGNTEAFF

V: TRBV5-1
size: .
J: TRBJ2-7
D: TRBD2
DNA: TGCGCCAGCAGAAGACCTAGCGGAGCCTACGAGCAGTACTTC
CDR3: CASRRPSGAYEQYF

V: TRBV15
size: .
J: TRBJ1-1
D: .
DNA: TGTGCCACCAGCAGAGACGAGCGGAGCACTGAAGCTTTCTTT
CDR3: CATSRDERSTEAFF

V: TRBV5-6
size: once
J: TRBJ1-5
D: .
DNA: TGTGCCAGCAGCTTGGGTCGGGGAATGGGGCCCCAGCATTTT
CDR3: CASSLGRGMGPQHF

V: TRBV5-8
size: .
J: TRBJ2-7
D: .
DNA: TGTGCCAGCAGCCTGGGGGGGAACAGGGTATCCTACGAGCAGTACTTC
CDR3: CASSLGGNRVSYEQYF

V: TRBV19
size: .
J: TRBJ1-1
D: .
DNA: TGTGCCAGTAGGACCCCCGATGGTAGAGGACAGGAAGCTTTCTTT
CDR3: CASRTPDGRGQEAFF

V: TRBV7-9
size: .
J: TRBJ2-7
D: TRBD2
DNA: TGTGCCAGCAGCTTCGGCACTAGCGGGACCTACGAGCAGTACTTC
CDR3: CASSFGTSGTYEQYF

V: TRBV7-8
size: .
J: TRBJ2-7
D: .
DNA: TGTTTTTTCAAGGAGGGGCCGGCATACGAGCAGTACTTC
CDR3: CFFKEGPAYEQYF

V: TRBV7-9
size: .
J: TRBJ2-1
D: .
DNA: TGTGCCAGCAGTACAAGACGGGGGGCCAAAAACAATGAGCAGTTCTTC
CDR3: CASSTRRGAKNNEQFF

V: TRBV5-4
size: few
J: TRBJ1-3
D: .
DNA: TGTGCCAGCAGCCTCGACCTCTCAACACACCGGAGCGGAAACACCATATATTTT
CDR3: CASSLDLSTHRSGNTIYF

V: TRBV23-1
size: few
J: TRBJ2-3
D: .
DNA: TGCGCCAGCAGTCTCCTGCTTTTCTCGAGTGCAGATACGCAGTATTTT
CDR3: CASSLLLFSSADTQYF

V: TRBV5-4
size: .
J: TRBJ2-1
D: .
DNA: TGTGCCAGCAGCGGTCTGGTCGGGAGTGTTGAGCAGTTCTTC
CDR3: CASSGLVGSVEQFF

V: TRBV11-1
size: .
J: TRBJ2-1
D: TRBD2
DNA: TGTGCCAGCAGCTTATTTCTGGGTAGCGGGGGGAACAATGAGCAGTTCTTC
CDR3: CASSLFLGSGGNNEQFF

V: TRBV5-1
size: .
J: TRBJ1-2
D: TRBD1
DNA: TGCGCCAGCAGCTTGGGGGCGACAGGGTTTAACTATGGCTACACCTTC
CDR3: CASSLGATGFNYGYTF

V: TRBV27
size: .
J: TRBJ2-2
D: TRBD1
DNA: TGTGCCAGCAGTTTATCGGTGACAGGGTTACGCACCGGGGAGCTGTTTTTT
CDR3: CASSLSVTGLRTGELFF

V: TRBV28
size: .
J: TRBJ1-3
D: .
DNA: TGTGCCAGCAGTTTATGGCAGGGGGGAAACACCATATATTTT
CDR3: CASSLWQGGNTIYF

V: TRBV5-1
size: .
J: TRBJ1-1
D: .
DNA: TGCGCCAGCAGCTTGCCCGGGGGGAACACTGAAGCTTTCTTT
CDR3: CASSLPGGNTEAFF

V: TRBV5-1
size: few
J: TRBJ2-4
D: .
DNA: TGCGCCAGCAGCTTGCGAGAAGCAGGAGGGAACATTCAGTACTTC
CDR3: CASSLREAGGNIQYF

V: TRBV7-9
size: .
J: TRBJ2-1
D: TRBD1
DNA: TGTGCCAGCTACGACAGGGGGTCCCACAATGAGCAGTTCTTC
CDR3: CASYDRGSHNEQFF

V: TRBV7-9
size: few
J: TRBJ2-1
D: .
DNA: TGTGCCAGCAGCCATGGGGGGTATGAGCAGTTCTTC
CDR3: CASSHGGYEQFF

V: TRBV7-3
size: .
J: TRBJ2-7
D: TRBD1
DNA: TGTGCCAGCAGCACCGGGACAGGGGTCGAGCAGTACTTC
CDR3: CASSTGTGVEQYF

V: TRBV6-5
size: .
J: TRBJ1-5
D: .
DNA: TGTGCCAGCAGCGATCAGGGGATTCAGCCCCAGCATTTT
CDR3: CASSDQGIQPQHF

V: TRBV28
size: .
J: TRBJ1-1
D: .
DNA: TGTGCCAGCAGACTGCAGGGTGCCACTGAAGCTTTCTTT
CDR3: CASRLQGATEAFF

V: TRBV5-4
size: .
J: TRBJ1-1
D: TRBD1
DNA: TGTGCCAGCAGTCAGGGGGCCGGGGACACTGAAGCTTTCTTT
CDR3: CASSQGAGDTEAFF

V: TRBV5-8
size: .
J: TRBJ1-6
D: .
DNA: TGTGCCAGCAGCCGACTGGGAGTCGGTCATTCACCCCTCCACTTT
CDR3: CASSRLGVGHSPLHF